This TCR beta chain was sequenced in a study of identical twins. TCRdb ran MiXCR on the 5' RACE reads and lists one entry per CDR3 protein. Of about 250,000 distinct CDR3 sequences listed, about 8.3% are singletons. This clonotype was observed a handful of times. V shed 3 bases and J 3 bases; nucleotides not matched to a gene: 11. From germline, CDR1 is DFQATT and CDR2 SNEGSKA (reference sequence). CDR3 size: 16 residues. In addition, the sample was reused for a study of yellow fever vaccine responses in identical twins.

Material: CD8+ T cells sorted from blood. The J gene is TRBJ2-1, the V gene TRBV20-1, with 7 bases aligning to TRBD2. This sequence originates from a woman in her late teens or twenties in good health. CDR3 DNA: TGCAGTGCTAGTCCCGTAGCGGGTGATCTCTACAATGAGCAGTTCTTC. Protein: CSASPVAGDLYNEQFF.